This T cell receptor (beta chain) was documented in a study of blood T cell repertoires in COVID-19. Study in general: Sources were T cells, B-cell-depleted T cells, or PBMCs; the material itself was cDNA or gDNA.

CDR3 length: 17 amino acids. With V trimmed by 8 bases and J by 0 bases, 11 bases remained unmatched. CDR1 and CDR2 (germline): SNHLY, FYNNEI. Clones were read by immunoSEQ multiplex PCR, and TCRdb kept only the in-frame ones, dropping some. The sample shows about 110,000 clones, over 75% of them seen only once. This clonotype was obtained from a woman in her 70s with acute or convalescent COVID-19. The sequenced sample consisted of peripheral blood. V gene TRBV2 combines with J gene TRBJ2-1; 9 bases are shared with TRBD2. The CDR3 DNA sequence: TGTGCCAGCCTCGAGCACCGTAGCGGGGGCTCCTACAATGAGCAGTTCTTC. Encoded protein: CASLEHRSGGSYNEQFF.